Detailed here is one T cell receptor beta chain. As yet, its antigen is unknown. Synthesis of TCR beta cDNA relied on 5'RACE template switching carrying UMIs. TCRdb reprocessed the 5' RACE reads and stores each CDR3 protein as one record, lacking DNA. The clone table shows more than 400,000 distinct CDR3 sequences, with the ten largest holding roughly 8%. The CDR3 runs to 15 residues. The germline V gene has CDR1 SEHNR and CDR2 FQNEAQ (reference sequence). This entry is derived from a study of T cells expressing NK-cell markers. Study findings and constraints: These clonotypes, the leaders elsewhere, also led the CD3+CD56-NKG2C+ fraction in a handful of donors. About 6 donors had dominant NKG2C+ clonotypes that comprised roughly 1.0-7.0% of their CD8+ T cells.

The source of this sequence is a woman aged 18-70 years in good health. Input material: blood T cells: a sorted CD56 or NKG2C T cell subset, CD4+ or CD8+ T cells, or bulk PBMC T cells (not recorded which). This chain joins TRBV7-9 and TRBJ1-5; no DNA is available, so the TRBD1 call from TCRdb remains unchecked. The CDR3 sequence is CASSLETGEGQPQHF.